These 21 T cell receptor beta chains came from one sample sequenced in a study of OX40 agonist ivuxolimab in advanced cancers. Assay used: immunoSEQ multiplex PCR; TCRdb lists only in-frame clones, some missing. Of approximately 91,000 clones listed, more than 75% are singletons. The starting material was CD4+ or CD8+ T cells sorted from blood, obtained in a trial of the OX40 agonist ivuxolimab. The receptors shown here come from an adult with an advanced solid tumor such as melanoma, head and neck, liver or kidney cancer.

The chain has TRBV27 and TRBJ2-3; 12 nucleotides line up with TRBD2. The germline V gene encodes CDR1 MNHEY and CDR2 SMNVEV (reference sequence). The length of the CDR3 is 16 residues. V shed 7 bases and J 5 bases; nucleotides not matched to a gene: 10. CDR3 in DNA: TGTGCCAGCACCTCTAGCGGGAGGGCCTTAGGAGATACGCAGTATTTT. Translated: CASTSSGRALGDTQYF.

This clone was seen a handful of times. The chain couples TRBV7-9 to TRBJ1-4, with TRBD1 identical over 7 bases. Germline-derived CDR1 and CDR2 are SEHNR and FQNEAQ (reference sequence). With 4 bases clipped from V and 7 bases from J, the junction kept 12 bases outside the gene matches. The CDR3 loop spans 16 amino acids. CDR3: CASSSWTGSLGEKLFF. The DNA of the CDR3 is TGTGCCAGCAGCTCTTGGACAGGAAGTCTAGGTGAAAAACTGTTTTTT.

The genes are TRBV5-1 and TRBJ2-1, with a tentative D call TRBD2 (6 bases). The CDR3 has 16 residues. Germline values: CDR1 SGHRS, CDR2 YFSETQ. Between the trimmed V and J ends, which lost 2 bases and 3 bases, there was a span of 15 bases. CDR3 protein: CASSFQTRDHYNEQFF. In DNA form, the CDR3 reads TGCGCCAGCAGCTTTCAGACTAGGGATCACTACAATGAGCAGTTCTTC.

The chain recombines TRBV5-1 with TRBJ2-1; TRBD2 agrees at 9 bases. Germline V gene data show CDR1 as SGHRS and CDR2 as YFSETQ. The CDR3 is 17 amino acids. The J segment lost 6 bases and the V segment lost 2 bases, leaving 12 bases of the junction unmatched. The CDR3 DNA follows: TGCGCCAGCAGCTTAAACGGGCTAGCGGGAAACCCCAATGAGCAGTTCTTC. Its translation is CASSLNGLAGNPNEQFF.

The CDR3, as DNA: TGTGCCAGCAGCTTAGCCAGCGGGAGGACCTCGGGGACCCAGTACTTC. Translation gives CASSLASGRTSGTQYF. The chain has TRBV13 and TRBJ2-5; TRBD2 matches 9 bases. V was pared by 1 base and J by 7 bases, with 10 bases of the junction left unmatched. The CDR3 totals 16 residues. Looked up from germline, CDR1 is PRHDT and CDR2 is FYEKMQ (reference sequence).

The V and J genes are TRBV6-5 and TRBJ2-7; no clear D gene. CDR3 length: 14 residues. Germline CDR1 reads MNHEY; CDR2 reads SVGAGI. The V end was cut by 5 bases, the J end by 3 bases, with 14 bases between. This chain's CDR3 is CASSNIGSSYEQYF. CDR3 in DNA: TGTGCCAGCAGTAACATAGGATCCAGCTACGAGCAGTACTTC.

The chain combines TRBV25-1 with TRBJ1-3; 8 nucleotides align to TRBD1. V lost 6 bases and J lost 5; bases outside the gene matches: 9. The CDR3 length is 15 residues. Germline loops: CDR1 MGHDK, CDR2 SYGVNS. This CDR3 is CASSGTGGSRNTIYF. DNA of the CDR3: TGTGCCAGCAGCGGAACAGGGGGTTCGAGAAACACCATATATTTT.

This chain connects TRBV4-1 to TRBJ1-4; the match to TRBD1 covers 10 bases. Germline CDR1 is MGHRA and CDR2 is YSYEKL. The CDR3 is 17 residues long. Losses at the gene ends were 3 bases for V and 3 bases for J; bases not matched to a gene: 7. Here the CDR3 reads CASSHETGGTANEKLFF. The DNA for the CDR3 is TGCGCCAGCAGCCATGAGACAGGGGGCACGGCTAATGAAAAACTGTTTTTT.

The genes are TRBV5-5 and TRBJ1-3; D gene uncertain. The V and J ends lost 0 bases and 9 bases respectively, with 7 bases between them. In germline, CDR1 is SGHKS, CDR2 YYEKEE (reference sequence). The CDR3 contains 12 residues. The CDR3 nucleotides read TGTGCCAGCAGCTTGGCATTGGGCACCATATATTTT. Translation gives CASSLALGTIYF.

The chain combines TRBV2 with TRBJ2-3; D is perhaps TRBD2 (5 bases). CDR1 is SNHLY, CDR2 FYNNEI, per germline. Trimming removed 8 bases from V and 6 bases from J, with 21 bases in between. This CDR3 spans 15 amino acids. CDR3 residues: CASGKLDGDLDTQYF. The CDR3 bases are TGTGCCAGCGGAAAGCTGGACGGGGATCTGGATACGCAGTATTTT. Using reference TRBV2 and TRBJ2-3 for the parts outside the CDR3, the full variable domain is EPEVTQTPSHQVTQMGQEVILRCVPISNHLYFYWYRQILGQKVEFLVSFYNNEISEKSEIFDDQFSVERPDGSNFTLKIRSTKLEDSAMYFCASGKLDGDLDTQYFGPGTRLTVL.

The rearrangement joins TRBV10-1 to TRBJ2-7, with D maybe TRBD2 (6 bases). Germline loops: CDR1 WNHNN, CDR2 SYGVQD (reference sequence). The germline V and J ends were trimmed by 5 bases and 4 bases, with 12 bases remaining between them. The CDR3 spans 13 residues. This CDR3 reads CASSKGLDYEQYF. CDR3 nucleotide sequence: TGCGCCAGCAGTAAGGGACTGGATTACGAGCAGTACTTC.

The chain employs TRBV7-8 and TRBJ1-3; D gene unclear. Looked up from germline, CDR1 is SGHVS and CDR2 is FQNEAQ. CDR3 length: 13 residues. The ends were cut back, 4 bases at V and 2 bases at J, with 6 bases in the middle. The CDR3 protein is CASSSTTGNTIYF. The CDR3 DNA follows: TGTGCCAGCAGCTCCACTACTGGAAACACCATATATTTT.

V gene TRBV7-8 combines with J gene TRBJ2-2, with 7 nucleotides matching TRBD2. The CDR3 consists of 14 residues. Trimming cost V 7 bases and J 4 bases; bases outside gene matches: 6. Germline lookup yields CDR1 SGHVS and CDR2 FQNEAQ. The CDR3 sequence: CASKRGSGTGELFF. CDR3 nucleotides: TGTGCCAGCAAACGCGGGAGTGGCACCGGGGAGCTGTTTTTT.

Only one count was recorded for this clone. The chain recombines TRBV7-6 with TRBJ1-3; 7 bases fit TRBD1. This CDR3 has 18 amino acids. The V segment lost 4 bases and the J segment 0 bases; nucleotides outside the gene matches: 12. Germline V gene sequence: CDR1 SGHVS, CDR2 FNYEAQ. The CDR3 loop reads CASSSRSTGDRSGNTIYF. DNA for the CDR3: TGTGCCAGCAGCTCCAGATCCACAGGGGATCGCTCTGGAAACACCATATATTTT. The full variable domain, rest sourced from reference TRBV7-6 and TRBJ1-3, is GAGVSQSPRYKVTKRGQDVALRCDPISGHVSLYWYRQALGQGPEFLTYFNYEAQQDKSGLPNDRFSAERPEGSISTLTIQRTEQRDSAMYRCASSSRSTGDRSGNTIYFGEGSWLTVV.

The chain uses TRBV6-1 and TRBJ1-5; 8 nucleotides agree with TRBD1. Germline-derived CDR1 and CDR2 are MNHNS and SASEGT. The CDR3 runs 15 residues. The V segment lost 8 bases and the J segment 1 base; nucleotides outside the gene matches: 7. CDR3 coding DNA: TGTGCCAGCCGGGGACAGGACTTAAGCAATCAGCCCCAGCATTTT. Translated: CASRGQDLSNQPQHF.

The J gene is TRBJ2-3, the V gene TRBV11-2, with D hard to call. This CDR3 has 12 amino acids. Trimming left V 5 bases short and J 6 bases short, with 9 bases between. Germline V lookup: CDR1 SGHAT, CDR2 FQNNGV. In DNA, the CDR3 is TGTGCCAGCAGCCCCCTCTCGGATACGCAGTATTTT. Amino acids: CASSPLSDTQYF.

Only one count was recorded for this clone. This chain joins TRBV14 and TRBJ2-5; no reliable D call. With 1 base removed from V and 2 bases from J, the gap between germline ends came to 5 bases. The germline V gene encodes CDR1 SGHDN and CDR2 FVKESK. The length of the CDR3 is 13 residues. This CDR3 is CASSQVQQETQYF. For the CDR3, the DNA is TGTGCCAGCAGCCAAGTTCAGCAAGAGACCCAGTACTTC.

This chain joins TRBV28 and TRBJ1-6; 9 nucleotides agree with TRBD1. Losses at the gene ends were 4 bases for V and 6 bases for J; bases not matched to a gene: 4. Germline V gives CDR1 MDHEN, CDR2 SYDVKM. CDR3 length: 15 amino acids. The CDR3 sequence: CASSSPGQGNSPLHF. CDR3 DNA sequence: TGTGCCAGCAGTTCTCCGGGACAGGGTAATTCACCCCTCCACTTT.

This clone turned up a few times. The rearrangement joins TRBV9 to TRBJ1-3; tentatively, D is TRBD1 (6 bases). Germline V lookup: CDR1 SGDLS, CDR2 YYNGEE. V gave up 6 bases and J gave up 3 bases, with 13 bases separating them. The CDR3 length is 14 residues. The CDR3 sequence: CASTRTGYGNTIYF. The CDR3 bases are TGTGCCAGCACCCGAACAGGGTATGGAAACACCATATATTTT.

This clone has a single count. The chain has TRBV19 and TRBJ2-1; D remains unclear. CDR1 is LNHDA and CDR2 is SQIVND in the germline V gene (reference sequence). This CDR3 is built from 15 residues. Trimming removed 3 bases from V and 0 bases from J, with 9 bases in between. CDR3 DNA sequence: TGTGCCAGTAGTATTCCGGTGAGCTCCTACAATGAGCAGTTCTTC. It translates to CASSIPVSSYNEQFF.

This chain connects TRBV6-6 to TRBJ2-5; 9 bases fit TRBD1. CDR3 length: 16 amino acids. The J segment lost 0 bases and the V segment lost 6 bases, leaving 8 bases of the junction unmatched. Germline V gene sequence: CDR1 MNHNY, CDR2 SVGAGI (reference sequence). The DNA of the CDR3 is TGTGCCAGCAGAGGACAGGGGCGACCGTACCAAGAGACCCAGTACTTC. This codes for CASRGQGRPYQETQYF.